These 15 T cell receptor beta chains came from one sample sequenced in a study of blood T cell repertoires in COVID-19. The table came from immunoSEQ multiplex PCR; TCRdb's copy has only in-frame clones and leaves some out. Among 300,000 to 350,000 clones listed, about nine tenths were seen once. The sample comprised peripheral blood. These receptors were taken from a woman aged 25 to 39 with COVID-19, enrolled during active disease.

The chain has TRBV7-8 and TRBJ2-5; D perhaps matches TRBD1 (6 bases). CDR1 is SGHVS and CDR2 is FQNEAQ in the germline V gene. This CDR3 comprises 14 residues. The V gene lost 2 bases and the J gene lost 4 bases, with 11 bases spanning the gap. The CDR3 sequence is CASSLLTGGETQYF. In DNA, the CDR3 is TGTGCCAGCAGCTTACTGACAGGAGGAGAGACCCAGTACTTC.

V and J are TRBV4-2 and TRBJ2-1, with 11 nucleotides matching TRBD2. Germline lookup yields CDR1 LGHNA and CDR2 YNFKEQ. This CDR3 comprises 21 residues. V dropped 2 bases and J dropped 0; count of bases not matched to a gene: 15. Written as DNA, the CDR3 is TGTGCCAGCAGCCAACACATACCGGGAGAGGGACTAGCGGTCTCCTACAATGAGCAGTTCTTC. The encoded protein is CASSQHIPGEGLAVSYNEQFF.

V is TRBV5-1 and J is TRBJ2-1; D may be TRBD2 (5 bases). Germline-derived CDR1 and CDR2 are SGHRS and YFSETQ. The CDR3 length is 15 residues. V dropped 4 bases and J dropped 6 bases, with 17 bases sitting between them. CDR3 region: CASSPGLRLGNEQFF. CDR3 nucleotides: TGCGCCAGCAGCCCCGGACTCCGGTTAGGCAATGAGCAGTTCTTC.

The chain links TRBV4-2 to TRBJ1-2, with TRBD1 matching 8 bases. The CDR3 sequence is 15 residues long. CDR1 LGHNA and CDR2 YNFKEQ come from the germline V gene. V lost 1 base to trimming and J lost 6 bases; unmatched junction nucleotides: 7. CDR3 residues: CASSQVGQGADGYTF. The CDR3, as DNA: TGTGCCAGCAGCCAAGTCGGCCAGGGGGCGGATGGCTACACCTTC.

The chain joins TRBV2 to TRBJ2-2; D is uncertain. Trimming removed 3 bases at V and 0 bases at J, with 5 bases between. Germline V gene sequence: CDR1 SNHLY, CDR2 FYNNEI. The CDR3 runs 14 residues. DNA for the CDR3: TGTGCCAGCAGTGACAGATCGAACACCGGGGAGCTGTTTTTT. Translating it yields CASSDRSNTGELFF.

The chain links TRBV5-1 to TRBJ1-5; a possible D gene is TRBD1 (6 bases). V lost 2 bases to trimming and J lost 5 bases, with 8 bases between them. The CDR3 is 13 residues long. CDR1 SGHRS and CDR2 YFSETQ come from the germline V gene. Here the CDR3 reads CASSFEGDQPQHF. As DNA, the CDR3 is TGCGCCAGCAGCTTCGAGGGGGATCAGCCCCAGCATTTT.

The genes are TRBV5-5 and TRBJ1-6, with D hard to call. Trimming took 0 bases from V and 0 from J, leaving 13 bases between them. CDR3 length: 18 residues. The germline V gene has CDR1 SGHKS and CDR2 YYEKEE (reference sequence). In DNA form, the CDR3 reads TGTGCCAGCAGCTTGGAGCGAACCTTCAGCTCCTATAATTCACCCCTCCACTTT. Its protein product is CASSLERTFSSYNSPLHF. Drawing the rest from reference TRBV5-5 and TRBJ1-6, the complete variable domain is DAGVTQSPTHLIKTRGQQVTLRCSPISGHKSVSWYQQVLGQGPQFIFQYYEKEERGRGNFPDRFSARQFPNYSSELNVNALLLGDSALYLCASSLERTFSSYNSPLHFGNGTRLTVT.

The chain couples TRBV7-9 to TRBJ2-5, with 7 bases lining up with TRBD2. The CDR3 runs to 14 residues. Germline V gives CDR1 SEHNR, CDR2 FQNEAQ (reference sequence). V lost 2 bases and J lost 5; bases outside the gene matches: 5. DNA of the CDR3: TGTGCCAGCAGCTTAAAGACAGCGGGGGAGACCCAGTACTTC. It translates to CASSLKTAGETQYF.

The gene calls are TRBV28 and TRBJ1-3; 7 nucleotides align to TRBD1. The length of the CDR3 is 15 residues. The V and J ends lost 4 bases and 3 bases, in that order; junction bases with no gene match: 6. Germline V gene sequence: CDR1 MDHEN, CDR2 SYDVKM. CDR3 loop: CASSYDRAFGNTIYF. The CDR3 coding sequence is TGTGCCAGCAGTTACGACAGGGCCTTTGGAAACACCATATATTTT.

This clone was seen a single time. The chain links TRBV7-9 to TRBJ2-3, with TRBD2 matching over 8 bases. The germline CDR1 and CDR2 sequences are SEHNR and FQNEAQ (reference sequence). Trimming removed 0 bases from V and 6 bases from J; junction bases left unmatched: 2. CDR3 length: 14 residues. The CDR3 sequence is CASSLAPSGDTQYF. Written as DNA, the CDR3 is TGTGCCAGCAGCTTAGCCCCTAGCGGGGATACGCAGTATTTT. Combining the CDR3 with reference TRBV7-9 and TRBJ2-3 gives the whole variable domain DTGVSQNPRHKITKRGQNVTFRCDPISEHNRLYWYRQTLGQGPEFLTYFQNEAQLEKSRLLSDRFSAERPKGSFSTLEIQRTEQGDSAMYLCASSLAPSGDTQYFGPGTRLTVL.

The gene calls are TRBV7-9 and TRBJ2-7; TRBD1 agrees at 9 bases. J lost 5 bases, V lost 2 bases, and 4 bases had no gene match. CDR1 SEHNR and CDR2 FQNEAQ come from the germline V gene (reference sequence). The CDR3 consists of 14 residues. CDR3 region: CASSLRDRDHEQYF. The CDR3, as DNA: TGTGCCAGCAGCTTACGGGACAGGGATCACGAGCAGTACTTC.

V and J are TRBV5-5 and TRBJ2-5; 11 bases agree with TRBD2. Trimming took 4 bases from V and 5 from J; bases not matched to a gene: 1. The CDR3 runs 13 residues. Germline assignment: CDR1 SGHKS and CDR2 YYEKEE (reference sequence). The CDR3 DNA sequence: TGTGCCAGCAGCGCTAGCGGGAGGGAGACCCAGTACTTC. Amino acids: CASSASGRETQYF.

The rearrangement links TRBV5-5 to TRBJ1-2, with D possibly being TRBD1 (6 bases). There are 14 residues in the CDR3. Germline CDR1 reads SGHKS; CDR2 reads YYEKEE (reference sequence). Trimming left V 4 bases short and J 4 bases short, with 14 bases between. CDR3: CASSQGTPGYGYTF. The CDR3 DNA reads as TGTGCCAGCAGCCAGGGGACCCCGGGCTATGGCTACACCTTC.

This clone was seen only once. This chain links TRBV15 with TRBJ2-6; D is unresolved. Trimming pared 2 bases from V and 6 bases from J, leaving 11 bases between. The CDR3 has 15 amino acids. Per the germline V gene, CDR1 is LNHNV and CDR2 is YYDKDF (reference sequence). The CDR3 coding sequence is TGTGCCACCAGCAGATCAAGACTGCCGGCCAACGTCCTGACTTTC. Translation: CATSRSRLPANVLTF.

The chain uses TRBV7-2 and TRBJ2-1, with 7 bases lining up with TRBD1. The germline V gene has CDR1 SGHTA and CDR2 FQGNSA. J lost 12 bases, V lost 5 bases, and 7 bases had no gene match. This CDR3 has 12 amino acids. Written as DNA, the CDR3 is TGTGCCAGCAGCATCCCGGGACAGATGCAGTTCTTC. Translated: CASSIPGQMQFF. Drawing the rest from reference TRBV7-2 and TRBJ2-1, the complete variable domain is GAGVSQSPSNKVTEKGKDVELRCDPISGHTALYWYRQSLGQGLEFLIYFQGNSAPDKSGLPSDRFSAERTGGSVSTLTIQRTQQEDSAVYLCASSIPGQMQFFGPGTRLTVL.